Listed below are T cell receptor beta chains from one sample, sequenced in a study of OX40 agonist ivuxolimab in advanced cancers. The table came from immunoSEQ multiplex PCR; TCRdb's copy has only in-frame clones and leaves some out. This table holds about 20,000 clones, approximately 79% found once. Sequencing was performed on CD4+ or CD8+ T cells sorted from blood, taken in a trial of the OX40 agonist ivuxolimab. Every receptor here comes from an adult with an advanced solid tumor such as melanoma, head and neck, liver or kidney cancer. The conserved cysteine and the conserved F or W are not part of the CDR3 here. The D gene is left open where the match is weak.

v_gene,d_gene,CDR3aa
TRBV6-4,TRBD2,ASRPGLDTDTQY
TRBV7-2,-,ASSLAGETQY
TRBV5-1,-,ASRTGIWETQY
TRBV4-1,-,ASSQPQGFKNIQY
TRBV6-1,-,ASSEIGQPTDTQY
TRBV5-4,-,ASSLTVRGGPNYGYT
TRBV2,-,ASRYRRGEKLF
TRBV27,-,ASSFLQEPNLFGYT
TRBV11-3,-,ASSLRGNTGELF
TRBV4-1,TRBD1,ASSPRWVQGYSNQPQH
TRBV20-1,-,SARQGYEQY
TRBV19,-,ASIGRGARAF
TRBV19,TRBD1,ASSGTAYNYGYT
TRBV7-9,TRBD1,ASSLGQGNTGELF
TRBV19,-,ASSEFLGNEQF
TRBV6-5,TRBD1,ASSYSGAGGSSPLH
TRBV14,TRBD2,ATSTFSGIGETQY
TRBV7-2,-,ASSLVSGSYEQY